The 20 T cell receptor beta chains below come from one sample, sequenced in a study of cytomegalovirus exposure and HLA in healthy donors (dated by TCRdb to 2016 to 2017). The library came from the immunoSEQ multiplex PCR assay. For the multiplex PCR, a mixture combining 60 forward primers for TCR Vbeta segments and 13 reverse primers for TCR Jbeta segments was used. The table was pulled from immuneACCESS by TCRdb, which kept in-frame rearrangements only. Such tables lose some clones; where checked, under half of the loss comes from unresolved V genes, and the rest has no known cause. The sample table holds about 99,000 clones, of which around 82% were seen once. Approximately 2% of the sample is taken by the ten largest. Specimen: PBMCs. Receptors originate from a woman between 40 and 50 years old in good health and CMV-seronegative.

This clone was recorded a few times. This chain connects TRBV5-1 to TRBJ2-2; 7 bases align to TRBD2. Per germline, CDR1 SGHRS and CDR2 YFSETQ. This CDR3 spans 16 amino acids. J was trimmed by 5 bases and V by 0 bases; bases with no gene match: 7. The CDR3 is CASSLVAGDRTGELFF. The CDR3 nucleotides read TGCGCCAGCAGCTTGGTGGCGGGAGATAGGACCGGGGAGCTGTTTTTT. Full variable domain (outside the CDR3, taken from reference TRBV5-1 and TRBJ2-2): KAGVTQTPRYLIKTRGQQVTLSCSPISGHRSVSWYQQTPGQGLQFLFEYFSETQRNKGNFPGRFSGRQFSNSRSEMNVSTLELGDSALYLCASSLVAGDRTGELFFGEGSRLTVL.

CDR3 DNA: TGTGCCAGCAGCTTCGGACAGGTATTCTACGAGCAGTACTTC. This encodes CASSFGQVFYEQYF. The gene calls are TRBV11-2 and TRBJ2-7; 7 nucleotides align to TRBD1. Germline V lookup: CDR1 SGHAT, CDR2 FQNNGV. J lost 3 bases, V lost 3 bases, and 5 bases had no gene match. This CDR3 has 14 amino acids.

The V gene is TRBV28, the J gene TRBJ1-1; 8 bases align to TRBD1. The CDR3 runs to 14 residues. Germline CDR1 MDHEN, CDR2 SYDVKM. The J segment lost 6 bases and the V segment lost 7 bases, leaving 10 bases of the junction unmatched. The DNA for the CDR3 is TGTGCCAGCATCAAGGACAGGGTGAGCGCTGAAGCTTTCTTT. Encoded protein: CASIKDRVSAEAFF. Filled out from reference TRBV28 and TRBJ1-1, the complete variable domain reads DVKVTQSSRYLVKRTGEKVFLECVQDMDHENMFWYRQDPGLGLRLIYFSYDVKMKEKGDIPEGYSVSREKKERFSLILESASTNQTSMYLCASIKDRVSAEAFFGQGTRLTVV.

This clone has just one count. The gene calls are TRBV4-3 and TRBJ2-2; TRBD2 matches 14 bases. After removal of 8 bases from V and 15 bases from J, the junction contained 11 bases not matched to a gene. CDR1 is LGHNA and CDR2 is YSLEER in the germline V gene. This CDR3 comprises 14 residues. CDR3 amino acids: CASAQGTSGSSVFF. CDR3 coding DNA: TGCGCCAGCGCGCAAGGGACTAGCGGGAGTTCGGTGTTTTTT.

Comment on this clone: Other DNA sequences of this sample code for an identical CDR3. The rearrangement uses TRBV20-1 and TRBJ1-2; 9 positions agree with TRBD1. Germline V CDR1 and CDR2: DFQATT, SNEGSKA (reference sequence). The V gene end was trimmed by 5 bases and the J gene end by 5 bases; junction bases not matched to a gene: 0. The CDR3 is made up of 11 amino acids. Here the CDR3 reads CSAGQGYGYTF. The CDR3 bases are TGCAGTGCTGGACAGGGGTATGGCTACACCTTC.

The chain carries TRBV4-3 and TRBJ2-7; 15 nucleotides agree with TRBD2. CDR1 is LGHNA, CDR2 YSLEER, per germline. Trimming cost V 4 bases and J 4 bases; bases outside gene matches: 2. The CDR3 sequence is 15 residues long. CDR3 in DNA: TGCGCCAGCAGCCCAGGACTAGCGGGAGGGTACGAGCAGTACTTC. It encodes CASSPGLAGGYEQYF.

The gene calls are TRBV13 and TRBJ1-5, with TRBD1 identical over 9 bases. With V trimmed by 3 bases and J by 6 bases, 6 bases remained unmatched. CDR3 length: 15 amino acids. Germline V gene sequence: CDR1 PRHDT, CDR2 FYEKMQ (reference sequence). The CDR3 bases are TGTGCCAGCAGCTTGGGACAGGGAGACGGTCAGCCCCAGCATTTT. Protein sequence: CASSLGQGDGQPQHF.

The genes are TRBV7-6 and TRBJ1-6; 10 bases align to TRBD1. V shed 5 bases and J 8 bases; nucleotides not matched to a gene: 6. Germline-derived CDR1 and CDR2 are SGHVS and FNYEAQ. The CDR3 has 15 amino acids. CDR3 region: CASSHFGTGDSPLHF. CDR3 nucleotides: TGTGCCAGCAGCCACTTCGGGACAGGGGATTCACCCCTCCACTTT.

This clone was counted only a few times. This sequence joins TRBV14 and TRBJ2-1, with TRBD2 matching 12 bases. V lost 4 bases and J lost 0; bases outside the gene matches: 7. This CDR3 has 18 residues. Germline CDR1 is SGHDN and CDR2 is FVKESK. This chain's CDR3 is CASSPGTSGWSSYNEQFF. The CDR3 DNA is TGTGCCAGCAGCCCCGGGACTAGCGGGTGGAGCTCCTACAATGAGCAGTTCTTC. Drawing the rest from reference TRBV14 and TRBJ2-1, the complete variable domain is EAGVTQFPSHSVIEKGQTVTLRCDPISGHDNLYWYRRVMGKEIKFLLHFVKESKQDESGMPNNRFLAERTGGTYSTLKVQPAELEDSGVYFCASSPGTSGWSSYNEQFFGPGTRLTVL.

The chain couples TRBV7-2 to TRBJ1-5; no clear D. The CDR3 contains 14 residues. In germline, CDR1 is SGHTA, CDR2 FQGNSA. V was shortened by 5 bases and J by 4 bases, with 12 bases between the two germline ends. CDR3 in DNA: TGTGCCAGCAGCCCATCCTCTAGGAATCAGCCCCAGCATTTT. Protein sequence: CASSPSSRNQPQHF.

The J gene is TRBJ1-1, the V gene TRBV5-1; D may be TRBD1 (5 bases). CDR1 is SGHRS, CDR2 YFSETQ, per germline. This CDR3 spans 13 amino acids. V was pared by 1 base and J by 5 bases, with 9 bases between. CDR3 nucleotides: TGCGCCAGCAGCTTGAGGAGACAGACTGAAGCTTTCTTT. Its protein is CASSLRRQTEAFF.

The chain links TRBV9 to TRBJ2-7, with 7 bases that match TRBD2. V trimming: 3 bases; J trimming: 0 bases; junction bases outside the gene matches: 3. This CDR3 contains 14 residues. Looked up from germline, CDR1 is SGDLS and CDR2 is YYNGEE. This CDR3 reads CASSGGGSSYEQYF. The CDR3 DNA reads TGTGCCAGCAGCGGGGGGGGGAGCTCCTACGAGCAGTACTTC.

The chain combines TRBV5-1 with TRBJ1-5; TRBD1 aligns across 8 bases. J gave up 9 bases and V 4 bases, and 9 bases lay outside the gene matches. There are 14 residues in the CDR3. Germline assignment: CDR1 SGHRS and CDR2 YFSETQ. DNA of the CDR3: TGCGCCAGCAGCAACGGACAGGGAGGGGCGCCCCAGCATTTT. Amino acid sequence: CASSNGQGGAPQHF. Full variable domain (outside the CDR3, taken from reference TRBV5-1 and TRBJ1-5): KAGVTQTPRYLIKTRGQQVTLSCSPISGHRSVSWYQQTPGQGLQFLFEYFSETQRNKGNFPGRFSGRQFSNSRSEMNVSTLELGDSALYLCASSNGQGGAPQHFGDGTRLSIL.

The chain is built from TRBV5-1 and TRBJ1-5, with 7 bases matching TRBD1. J was trimmed by 5 bases and V by 6 bases; bases with no gene match: 17. The germline V gene encodes CDR1 SGHRS and CDR2 YFSETQ. CDR3 length equals 17 residues. The chain's CDR3 is CASIPYEGGEIHQPQHF. CDR3 nucleotide sequence: TGCGCCAGCATACCGTATGAAGGGGGCGAAATTCATCAGCCCCAGCATTTT.

The CDR3 DNA sequence: TGTGCCAGCAGCGTAGCCCCCGGAGGGATGGACCAGAACACCGGGGAGCTGTTTTTT. Translated: CASSVAPGGMDQNTGELFF. The gene calls are TRBV9 and TRBJ2-2; TRBD2 is a possible D gene (6 bases). V lost 0 bases and J 1 base, leaving 19 bases between the germline ends. CDR1 is SGDLS and CDR2 is YYNGEE in the germline V gene. The CDR3 loop spans 19 amino acids.

This chain uses TRBV19 with TRBJ1-4; 10 bases match TRBD1. From germline, CDR1 is LNHDA and CDR2 SQIVND (reference sequence). The CDR3 runs 16 residues. The junction had 8 bases not matched to a gene; V was cut back by 7 bases and J by 3 bases. CDR3 sequence: CASTKRQGASNEKLFF. As DNA, the CDR3 is TGTGCCAGTACCAAAAGACAGGGGGCTTCTAATGAAAAACTGTTTTTT.

This sequence joins TRBV11-2 and TRBJ2-2; possibly TRBD2 for D (6 bases). This CDR3 spans 15 amino acids. Germline V gene data show CDR1 as SGHAT and CDR2 as FQNNGV. Trimming removed 3 bases from V and 2 bases from J, with 10 bases in between. CDR3 loop: CASSFSGVNTGELFF. The CDR3 region has the DNA TGTGCCAGCAGCTTTTCGGGAGTTAACACCGGGGAGCTGTTTTTT.

This sequence joins TRBV7-9 and TRBJ2-3; 9 positions agree with TRBD2. The CDR3 extends over 16 amino acids. V trimming: 4 bases; J trimming: 4 bases; junction bases outside the gene matches: 9. Germline V gene lookup returns CDR1 SEHNR and CDR2 FQNEAQ (reference sequence). The CDR3 here is CASSSLAGEAPDTQYF. CDR3 DNA sequence: TGTGCCAGCAGCTCGTTAGCGGGAGAAGCACCAGATACGCAGTATTTT.

The chain combines TRBV7-2 with TRBJ2-7; D unclear. CDR1 is SGHTA, CDR2 FQGNSA, per germline. The CDR3 runs to 14 residues. V lost 4 bases, J lost 6 bases, and 16 bases lay in between. The CDR3 reads CASSSSAQFGEQYF. The CDR3 DNA is TGTGCCAGCAGCTCGTCCGCCCAATTCGGCGAGCAGTACTTC.

J is TRBJ2-1 and V is TRBV18; D may be TRBD2 (7 bases). CDR1 KGHSH and CDR2 LQKENI come from the germline V gene. CDR3 length equals 14 residues. Trimming took off 7 bases at V and 6 bases at J, with 16 bases between the two ends. The CDR3: CASFAQRDTNEQFF. The CDR3 DNA follows: TGTGCCAGCTTCGCGCAGCGGGACACCAATGAGCAGTTCTTC. Based on the CDR3 plus reference TRBV18 and TRBJ2-1, the full variable domain is NAGVMQNPRHLVRRRGQEARLRCSPMKGHSHVYWYRQLPEEGLKFMVYLQKENIIDESGMPKERFSAEFPKEGPSILRIQQVVRGDSAAYFCASFAQRDTNEQFFGPGTRLTVL.